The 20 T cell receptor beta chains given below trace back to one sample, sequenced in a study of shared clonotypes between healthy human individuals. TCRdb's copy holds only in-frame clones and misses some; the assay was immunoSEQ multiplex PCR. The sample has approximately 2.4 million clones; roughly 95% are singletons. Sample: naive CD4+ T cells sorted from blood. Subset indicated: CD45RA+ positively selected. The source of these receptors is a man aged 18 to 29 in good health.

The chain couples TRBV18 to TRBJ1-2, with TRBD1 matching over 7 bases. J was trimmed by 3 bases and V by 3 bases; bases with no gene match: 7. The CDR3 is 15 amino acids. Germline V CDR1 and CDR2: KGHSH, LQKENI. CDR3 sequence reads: CASSPTGQYYYGYTF. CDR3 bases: TGTGCCAGCTCACCCACGGGACAGTACTACTATGGCTACACCTTC.

Here the CDR3 reads CASSLDVGMNTEAFF. The CDR3 coding sequence is TGCGCCAGCAGCTTGGATGTGGGCATGAACACTGAAGCTTTCTTT. The rearrangement uses TRBV5-1 and TRBJ1-1; D call uncertain. This CDR3 comprises 15 residues. The germline V gene encodes CDR1 SGHRS and CDR2 YFSETQ. V shed 0 bases and J shed 0 bases, with 9 bases lying between them.

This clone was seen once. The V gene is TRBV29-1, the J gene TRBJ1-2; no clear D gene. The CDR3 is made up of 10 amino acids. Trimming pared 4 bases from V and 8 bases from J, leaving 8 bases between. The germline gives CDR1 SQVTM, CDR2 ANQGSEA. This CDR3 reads CSVGEEGYTF. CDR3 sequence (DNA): TGCAGCGTTGGGGAAGAAGGCTACACCTTC.

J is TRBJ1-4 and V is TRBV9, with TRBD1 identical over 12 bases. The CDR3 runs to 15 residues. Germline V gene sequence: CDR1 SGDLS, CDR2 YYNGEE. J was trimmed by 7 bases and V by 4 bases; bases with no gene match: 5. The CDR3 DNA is TGTGCCAGCAGCAAGGGACAGGGGGCGGGTGAAAAACTGTTTTTT. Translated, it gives CASSKGQGAGEKLFF.

The CDR3 spells CASSPSTGHNQPQHF. The CDR3 DNA follows: TGTGCCAGCTCACCTTCGACAGGACACAATCAGCCCCAGCATTTT. V and J are TRBV18 and TRBJ1-5; D perhaps matches TRBD1 (6 bases). This CDR3 has 15 residues. Trimming pared 3 bases from V and 3 bases from J, leaving 12 bases between. Per the germline V gene, CDR1 is KGHSH and CDR2 is LQKENI.

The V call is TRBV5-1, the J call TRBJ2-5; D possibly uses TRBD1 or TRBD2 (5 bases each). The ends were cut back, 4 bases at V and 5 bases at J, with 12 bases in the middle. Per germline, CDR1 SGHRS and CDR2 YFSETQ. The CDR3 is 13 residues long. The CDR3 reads CASSTGPSETQYF. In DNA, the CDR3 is TGCGCCAGCAGCACGGGACCATCGGAGACCCAGTACTTC.

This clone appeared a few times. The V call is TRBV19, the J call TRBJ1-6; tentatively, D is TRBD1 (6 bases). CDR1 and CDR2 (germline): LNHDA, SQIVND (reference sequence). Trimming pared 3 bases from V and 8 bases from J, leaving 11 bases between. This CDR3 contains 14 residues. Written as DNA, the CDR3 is TGTGCCAGTAGTATGGCAGGGGACCATTCACCCCTCCACTTT. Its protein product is CASSMAGDHSPLHF.

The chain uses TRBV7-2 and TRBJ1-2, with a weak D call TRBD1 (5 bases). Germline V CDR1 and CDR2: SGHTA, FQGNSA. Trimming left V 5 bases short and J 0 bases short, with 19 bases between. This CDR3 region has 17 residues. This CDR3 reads CASSPNPGVGANYGYTF. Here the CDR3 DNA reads TGTGCCAGCAGCCCCAATCCGGGGGTCGGAGCTAACTATGGCTACACCTTC.

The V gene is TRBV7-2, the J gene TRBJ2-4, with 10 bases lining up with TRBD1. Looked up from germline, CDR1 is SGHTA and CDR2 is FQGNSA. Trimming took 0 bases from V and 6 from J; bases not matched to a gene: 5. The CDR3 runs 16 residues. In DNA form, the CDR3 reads TGTGCCAGCAGCTTAGCGGGGACAGGGGTCGGAAACATTCAGTACTTC. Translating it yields CASSLAGTGVGNIQYF.

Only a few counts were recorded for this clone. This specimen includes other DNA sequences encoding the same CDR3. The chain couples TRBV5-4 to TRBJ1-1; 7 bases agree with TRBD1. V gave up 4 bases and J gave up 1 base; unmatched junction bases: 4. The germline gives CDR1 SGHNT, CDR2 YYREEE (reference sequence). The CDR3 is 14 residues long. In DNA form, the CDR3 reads TGTGCCAGCAGCACGGGACAGCGGAACACTGAAGCTTTCTTT. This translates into CASSTGQRNTEAFF.

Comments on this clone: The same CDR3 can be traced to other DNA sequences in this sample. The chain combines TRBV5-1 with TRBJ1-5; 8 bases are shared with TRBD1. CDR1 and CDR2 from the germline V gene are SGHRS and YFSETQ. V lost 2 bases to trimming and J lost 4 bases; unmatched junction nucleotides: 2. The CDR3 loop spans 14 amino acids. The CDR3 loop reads CASSFGTGNQPQHF. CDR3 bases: TGCGCCAGCAGCTTCGGGACAGGAAATCAGCCCCAGCATTTT. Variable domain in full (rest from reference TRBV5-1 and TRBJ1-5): KAGVTQTPRYLIKTRGQQVTLSCSPISGHRSVSWYQQTPGQGLQFLFEYFSETQRNKGNFPGRFSGRQFSNSRSEMNVSTLELGDSALYLCASSFGTGNQPQHFGDGTRLSIL.

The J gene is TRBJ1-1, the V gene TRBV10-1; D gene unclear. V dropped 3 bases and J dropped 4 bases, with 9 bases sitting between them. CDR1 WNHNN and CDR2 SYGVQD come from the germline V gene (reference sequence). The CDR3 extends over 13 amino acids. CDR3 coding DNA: TGCGCCAGCAGTGAAGGTCTCCCCACTGAAGCTTTCTTT. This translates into CASSEGLPTEAFF.

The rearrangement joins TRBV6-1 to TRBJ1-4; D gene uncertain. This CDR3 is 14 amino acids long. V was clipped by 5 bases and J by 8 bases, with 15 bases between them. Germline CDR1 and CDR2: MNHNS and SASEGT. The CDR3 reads CASSRGPFEEKLFF. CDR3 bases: TGTGCCAGCAGTCGTGGCCCTTTCGAGGAAAAACTGTTTTTT.

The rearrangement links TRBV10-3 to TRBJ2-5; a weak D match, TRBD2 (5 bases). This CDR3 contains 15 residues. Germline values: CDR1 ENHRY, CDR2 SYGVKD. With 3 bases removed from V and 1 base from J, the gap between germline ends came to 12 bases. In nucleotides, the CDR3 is TGTGCCATCAGTGAAGGGAGCGGACTCCAAGAGACCCAGTACTTC. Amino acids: CAISEGSGLQETQYF.

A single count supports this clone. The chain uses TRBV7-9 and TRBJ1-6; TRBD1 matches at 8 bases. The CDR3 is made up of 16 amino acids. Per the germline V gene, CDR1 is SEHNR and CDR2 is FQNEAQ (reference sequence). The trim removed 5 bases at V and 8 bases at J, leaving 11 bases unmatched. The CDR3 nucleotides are TGTGCCAGCAGCAGACGACGCTTGGACAGGGATTCACCCCTCCACTTT. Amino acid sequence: CASSRRRLDRDSPLHF.

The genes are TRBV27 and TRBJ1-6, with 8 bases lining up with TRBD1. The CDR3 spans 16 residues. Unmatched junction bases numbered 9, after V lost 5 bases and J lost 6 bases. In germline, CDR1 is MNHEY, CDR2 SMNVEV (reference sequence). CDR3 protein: CASSATGGKSNSPLHF. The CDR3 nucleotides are TGTGCCAGCAGTGCCACAGGGGGTAAGAGTAATTCACCCCTCCACTTT.

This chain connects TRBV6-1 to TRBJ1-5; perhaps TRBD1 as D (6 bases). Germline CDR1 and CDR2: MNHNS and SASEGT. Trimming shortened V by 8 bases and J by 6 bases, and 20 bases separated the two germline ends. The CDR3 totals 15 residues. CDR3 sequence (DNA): TGTGCCAGCCTTACCGGGAGGGGGGTTTTTCAGCCCCAGCATTTT. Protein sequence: CASLTGRGVFQPQHF.

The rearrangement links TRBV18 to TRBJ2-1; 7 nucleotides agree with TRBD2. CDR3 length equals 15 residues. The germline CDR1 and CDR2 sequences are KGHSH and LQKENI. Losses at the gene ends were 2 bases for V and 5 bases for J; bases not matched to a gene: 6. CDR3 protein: CASSPSLAEHNEQFF. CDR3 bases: TGTGCCAGCTCACCATCTCTAGCGGAGCACAATGAGCAGTTCTTC. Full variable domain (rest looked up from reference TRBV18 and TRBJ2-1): NAGVMQNPRHLVRRRGQEARLRCSPMKGHSHVYWYRQLPEEGLKFMVYLQKENIIDESGMPKERFSAEFPKEGPSILRIQQVVRGDSAAYFCASSPSLAEHNEQFFGPGTRLTVL.

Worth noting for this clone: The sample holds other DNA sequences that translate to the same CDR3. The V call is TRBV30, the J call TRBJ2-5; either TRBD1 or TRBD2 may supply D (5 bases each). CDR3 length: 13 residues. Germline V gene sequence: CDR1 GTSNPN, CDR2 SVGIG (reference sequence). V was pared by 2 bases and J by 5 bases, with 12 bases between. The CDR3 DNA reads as TGTGCCTGGAGTCCCGGGGCGGTTGAGACCCAGTACTTC. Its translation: CAWSPGAVETQYF.

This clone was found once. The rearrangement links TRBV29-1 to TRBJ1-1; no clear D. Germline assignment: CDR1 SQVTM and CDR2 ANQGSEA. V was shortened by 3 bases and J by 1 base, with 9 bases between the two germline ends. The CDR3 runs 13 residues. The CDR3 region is CSVDARTNTEAFF. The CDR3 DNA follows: TGCAGCGTTGACGCTCGGACGAACACTGAAGCTTTCTTT.